What follows are 12 T cell receptor beta chains derived from one specimen sequenced in a study of shared T cell receptors in the human thymus. Clones were sequenced by immunoSEQ multiplex PCR, and TCRdb holds only the in-frame ones, with some missing. The sample lists more than 550,000 clones, 80% to 90% occurring once. The data were also submitted as part of a second study, on human thymus T cells.

Sample: thymocytes. These receptors originate from a boy in the first two years of life with a congenital heart defect.

V usage is TRBV27 and J usage is TRBJ2-1; 8 bases match TRBD2. After removal of 2 bases from V and 6 bases from J, the junction contained 6 bases not matched to a gene. Germline V CDR1 and CDR2: MNHEY, SMNVEV (reference sequence). The CDR3 has 15 amino acids. DNA of the CDR3: TGTGCCAGCAGTTTAAGGGCGGGAGGATCCAATGAGCAGTTCTTC. Its protein product is CASSLRAGGSNEQFF.

The V and J genes are TRBV27 and TRBJ2-3, with a tentative D call TRBD2 (6 bases). Germline values: CDR1 MNHEY, CDR2 SMNVEV (reference sequence). The V gene lost 5 bases and the J gene lost 0 bases, with 15 bases spanning the gap. The CDR3 has 16 residues. The CDR3 coding sequence is TGTGCCAGCAGTCCCACTAGCCGCACTAGCACAGATACGCAGTATTTT. It yields the protein CASSPTSRTSTDTQYF.

The genes are TRBV15 and TRBJ2-7, with a tentative D call TRBD2 (5 bases). With 5 bases removed from V and 5 bases from J, the gap between germline ends came to 16 bases. The CDR3 is made up of 14 amino acids. Germline loops: CDR1 LNHNV, CDR2 YYDKDF (reference sequence). The CDR3 is CATSPTEVIHEQYF. The DNA of the CDR3 is TGTGCCACCAGCCCGACGGAGGTCATCCACGAGCAGTACTTC.

The chain couples TRBV4-2 to TRBJ1-2, with 9 bases that match TRBD1. CDR3 length equals 17 residues. From germline, CDR1 is LGHNA and CDR2 YNFKEQ. Trimming cost V 0 bases and J 8 bases; bases outside gene matches: 13. The CDR3 reads CASSQDSSLTGGWGYTF. For the CDR3, the DNA is TGTGCCAGCAGCCAAGATTCTTCTCTGACAGGGGGTTGGGGCTACACCTTC.

V usage is TRBV25-1 and J usage is TRBJ2-1, with 7 bases that match TRBD2. CDR3 length equals 17 residues. Germline CDR1 MGHDK, CDR2 SYGVNS. V lost 1 base to trimming and J lost 2 bases; unmatched junction nucleotides: 8. CDR3 amino acids: CASSEWREGEAYNEQFF. CDR3 DNA sequence: TGTGCCAGCAGTGAATGGAGGGAGGGAGAGGCCTACAATGAGCAGTTCTTC.

This sequence joins TRBV9 and TRBJ1-5, with a weak D call TRBD1 (6 bases). The germline gives CDR1 SGDLS, CDR2 YYNGEE. The length of the CDR3 is 14 residues. V was shortened by 0 bases and J by 3 bases, with 7 bases between the two germline ends. DNA for the CDR3: TGTGCCAGCAGCGTAGGGACAGTCAATCAGCCCCAGCATTTT. Translating it yields CASSVGTVNQPQHF.

The V and J genes are TRBV4-3 and TRBJ2-1; D ambiguous. Germline V CDR1 and CDR2: LGHNA, YSLEER. This CDR3 region has 13 residues. V lost 0 bases, J lost 8 bases, and 8 bases lay in between. CDR3 loop: CASSQDRVDEQFF. Here the CDR3 DNA reads TGCGCCAGCAGCCAAGATAGAGTGGATGAGCAGTTCTTC.

This clone has just one count. The genes are TRBV6-7 and TRBJ1-5; D may be TRBD1 (5 bases). TRBV6-7 is treated as an ORF (open reading frame) with a function not yet certain. Trimming shortened V by 4 bases and J by 6 bases, and 19 bases separated the two germline ends. This CDR3 contains 16 residues. The CDR3 DNA sequence: TGTGCCAGCAGTTCCCCAAGCCAGGGATGCTGTCAGCCCCAGCATTTT. Protein product: CASSSPSQGCCQPQHF.

CDR3 bases: TGTGCCAGCAGTCCTCCCCGGGCTAGCGGTTTAACCTACGAGCAGTACTTC. Its protein product is CASSPPRASGLTYEQYF. The chain has TRBV28 and TRBJ2-7; 7 bases agree with TRBD2. V lost 5 bases and J lost 2; bases outside the gene matches: 15. The V gene's germline CDR1 is MDHEN and CDR2 SYDVKM. This CDR3 is built from 17 residues.

The rearrangement links TRBV5-4 to TRBJ2-2; 14 positions agree with TRBD2. Germline V gives CDR1 SGHNT, CDR2 YYREEE (reference sequence). The CDR3 has 18 amino acids. The junction had 9 bases not matched to a gene; V was cut back by 4 bases and J by 4 bases. The CDR3 region is CASSLGLAGGPGTGELFF. CDR3 sequence (DNA): TGTGCCAGCAGCCTCGGACTAGCGGGGGGCCCAGGCACCGGGGAGCTGTTTTTT.

V gene TRBV28 combines with J gene TRBJ1-2, with D uncertain. This CDR3 region has 14 residues. The V end lost 3 bases, the J end lost 7 bases, and 15 bases lay between the germline ends. Germline V gene lookup returns CDR1 MDHEN and CDR2 SYDVKM. Written as DNA, the CDR3 is TGTGCCAGCAGTTTTTGGAGGCCCAAAGGTGGCTACACCTTC. It encodes CASSFWRPKGGYTF.

The V and J genes are TRBV29-1 and TRBJ1-1, with 9 bases fitting TRBD1. The CDR3 covers 14 residues. The ends lost 4 bases at V and 1 base at J; junction bases unmatched: 4. Germline CDR1 SQVTM, CDR2 ANQGSEA. The CDR3 loop is CSVVQGARNTEAFF. The CDR3, as DNA: TGCAGCGTTGTACAGGGGGCGAGGAACACTGAAGCTTTCTTT.